These T cell receptor beta chains were read from a single sample in a study of blood T cell repertoires in COVID-19. Generated by immunoSEQ multiplex PCR, the TCRdb table keeps only in-frame clones and is missing some. Seen here are some 270,000 clones, about 91% observed once, and the top ten hold roughly 2.9%. The sequenced sample was PBMCs or T cells enriched from blood (not recorded which). The receptors were gathered from a man aged 40-50 years who had been exposed to COVID-19. Both conserved end residues are trimmed from each CDR3. Each record gives: CDR3 protein, J gene, V gene, CDR3 length.

CDR3 protein: ASRPYQDRADTQY; J gene: TRBJ2-3; V gene: TRBV27; CDR3 length: 13
CDR3 protein: ASSQFDRVSGNTIY; J gene: TRBJ1-3; V gene: TRBV4-1; CDR3 length: 14
CDR3 protein: ASSHTLRDTSYEQY; J gene: TRBJ2-7; V gene: TRBV4-1; CDR3 length: 14
CDR3 protein: ASSPPQGYYGYT; J gene: TRBJ1-2; V gene: TRBV18; CDR3 length: 12
CDR3 protein: ASSPTGSGQETQY; J gene: TRBJ2-5; V gene: TRBV7-9; CDR3 length: 13
CDR3 protein: ASSRGPGAVSNYGYT; J gene: TRBJ1-2; V gene: TRBV11-3; CDR3 length: 15
CDR3 protein: ASSLSGSVPNEQF; J gene: TRBJ2-1; V gene: TRBV27; CDR3 length: 13
CDR3 protein: ASSVATGTGVGNTIY; J gene: TRBJ1-3; V gene: TRBV9; CDR3 length: 15
CDR3 protein: ASSTRQANEQF; J gene: TRBJ2-1; V gene: TRBV19; CDR3 length: 11
CDR3 protein: ASSQELAPSIYNEQF; J gene: TRBJ2-1; V gene: TRBV3-1/TRBV3-2; CDR3 length: 15
CDR3 protein: ASSTKSSYSYNEQF; J gene: TRBJ2-1; V gene: TRBV7-8; CDR3 length: 14
CDR3 protein: SVGFGSMNTEAF; J gene: TRBJ1-1; V gene: TRBV29-1; CDR3 length: 12
CDR3 protein: ASRRDLYEQY; J gene: TRBJ2-7; V gene: TRBV12-3/TRBV12-4; CDR3 length: 10
CDR3 protein: ASSLDRQGNEKLF; J gene: TRBJ1-4; V gene: TRBV11-3; CDR3 length: 13
CDR3 protein: ASSQDDIREEEQF; J gene: TRBJ2-1; V gene: TRBV4-1; CDR3 length: 13
CDR3 protein: ASTETEDSFSYNEQF; J gene: TRBJ2-1; V gene: TRBV9; CDR3 length: 15
CDR3 protein: ASRPQDRFTEAF; J gene: TRBJ1-1; V gene: TRBV5-4; CDR3 length: 12
CDR3 protein: ASSLGRVGNTEAF; J gene: TRBJ1-1; V gene: TRBV7-9; CDR3 length: 13
CDR3 protein: ASSLWGGYGYT; J gene: TRBJ1-2; V gene: TRBV12-3/TRBV12-4; CDR3 length: 11
CDR3 protein: SVEGYGTSGSYEQY; J gene: TRBJ2-7; V gene: TRBV29-1; CDR3 length: 14
CDR3 protein: ASSQEVWDRGNTEAF; J gene: TRBJ1-1; V gene: TRBV4-2; CDR3 length: 15
CDR3 protein: ASSPGFERIGTQY; J gene: TRBJ2-5; V gene: TRBV28; CDR3 length: 13
CDR3 protein: ASSQQEWAEAF; J gene: TRBJ1-1; V gene: TRBV7-9; CDR3 length: 11
CDR3 protein: ASSWGFSGRGNEQF; J gene: TRBJ2-1; V gene: TRBV7-9; CDR3 length: 14
CDR3 protein: ASSRTGGSRTDTQY; J gene: TRBJ2-3; V gene: TRBV4-3; CDR3 length: 14
CDR3 protein: ASSQISGRKGDTQY; J gene: TRBJ2-3; V gene: TRBV4-3; CDR3 length: 14
CDR3 protein: ATYREYSTDTQY; J gene: TRBJ2-3; V gene: TRBV6-5; CDR3 length: 12
CDR3 protein: ASSPGLAGSYNEQF; J gene: TRBJ2-1; V gene: TRBV18; CDR3 length: 14
CDR3 protein: ASSGGLVSPGELF; J gene: TRBJ2-2; V gene: TRBV25-1; CDR3 length: 13
CDR3 protein: ATSETGELGYT; J gene: TRBJ1-2; V gene: TRBV24-1; CDR3 length: 11
CDR3 protein: ACTGGPGNEQF; J gene: TRBJ2-1; V gene: TRBV30; CDR3 length: 11
CDR3 protein: ASSVAGGLEETQY; J gene: TRBJ2-5; V gene: TRBV5-6; CDR3 length: 13
CDR3 protein: ASSIASGSTDTQY; J gene: TRBJ2-3; V gene: TRBV18; CDR3 length: 13
CDR3 protein: ATRRTGVDTGELF; J gene: TRBJ2-2; V gene: TRBV19; CDR3 length: 13
CDR3 protein: ASSGDSAYEQY; J gene: TRBJ2-7; V gene: TRBV6-6; CDR3 length: 11
CDR3 protein: ASSGGTVYEQY; J gene: TRBJ2-7; V gene: TRBV9; CDR3 length: 11
CDR3 protein: ASSTGLAGLSEQY; J gene: TRBJ2-7; V gene: TRBV5-5; CDR3 length: 13
CDR3 protein: AISAQGADGYT; J gene: TRBJ1-2; V gene: TRBV10-3; CDR3 length: 11
CDR3 protein: ASRPLQGADTEAF; J gene: TRBJ1-1; V gene: TRBV5-1; CDR3 length: 13
CDR3 protein: ASSLAGQAAGYT; J gene: TRBJ1-2; V gene: TRBV7-2; CDR3 length: 12
CDR3 protein: ASRSGTSGPSEQF; J gene: TRBJ2-1; V gene: TRBV6-5; CDR3 length: 13
CDR3 protein: ASSGPGGASSYNEQF; J gene: TRBJ2-1; V gene: TRBV7-9; CDR3 length: 15
CDR3 protein: ASSPQTRSSYEQY; J gene: TRBJ2-7; V gene: TRBV5-5; CDR3 length: 13
CDR3 protein: ASRLVAGGGRGVETQY; J gene: TRBJ2-5; V gene: TRBV28; CDR3 length: 16
CDR3 protein: ASSPAGPSGTEAF; J gene: TRBJ1-1; V gene: TRBV18; CDR3 length: 13
CDR3 protein: ASSRQGGTKNIQY; J gene: TRBJ2-4; V gene: TRBV28; CDR3 length: 13